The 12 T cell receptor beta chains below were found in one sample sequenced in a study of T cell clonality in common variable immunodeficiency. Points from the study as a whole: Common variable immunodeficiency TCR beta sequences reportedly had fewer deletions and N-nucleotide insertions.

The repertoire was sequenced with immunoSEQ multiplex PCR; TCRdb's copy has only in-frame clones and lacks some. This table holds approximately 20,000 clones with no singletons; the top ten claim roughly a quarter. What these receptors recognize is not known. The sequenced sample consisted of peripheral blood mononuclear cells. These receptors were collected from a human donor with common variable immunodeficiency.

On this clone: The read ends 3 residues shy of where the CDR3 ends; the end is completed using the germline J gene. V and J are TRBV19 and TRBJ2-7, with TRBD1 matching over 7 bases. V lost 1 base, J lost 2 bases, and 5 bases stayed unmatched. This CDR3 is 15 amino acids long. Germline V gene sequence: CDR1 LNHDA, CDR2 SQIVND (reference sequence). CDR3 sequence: CASSIAGTAPYEQYF. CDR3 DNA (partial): TGTGCCAGTAGTATAGCCGGGACAGCTCCCTACGAG.

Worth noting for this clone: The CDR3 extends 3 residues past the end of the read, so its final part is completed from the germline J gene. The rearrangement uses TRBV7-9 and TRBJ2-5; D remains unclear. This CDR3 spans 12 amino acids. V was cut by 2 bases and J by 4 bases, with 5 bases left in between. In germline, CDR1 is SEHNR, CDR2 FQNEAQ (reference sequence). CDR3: CASSLFGETQYF. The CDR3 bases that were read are TGTGCCAGCAGCTTATTCGGAGAGACC.

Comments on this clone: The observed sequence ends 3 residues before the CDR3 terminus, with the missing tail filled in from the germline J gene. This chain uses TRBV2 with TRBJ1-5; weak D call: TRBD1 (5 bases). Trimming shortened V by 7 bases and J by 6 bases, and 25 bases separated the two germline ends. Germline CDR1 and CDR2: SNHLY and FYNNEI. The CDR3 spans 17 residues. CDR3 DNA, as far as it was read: TGTGCCAGCATCGGTCCCAAAACCAGGGCGCGGGGTCAGCCC. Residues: CASIGPKTRARGQP. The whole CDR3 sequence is CASIGPKTRARGQPQHF.

Incomplete CDR3 DNA: TGTGCCAGTGGAGGGGCGTCCTACAATGAG. It specifies CASGGASYNE. The full CDR3 is CASGGASYNEQFF. This sequence joins TRBV19 and TRBJ2-1; D may be TRBD2 (6 bases). The sequenced fragment ends 3 residues before the CDR3 boundary, so the rest is inferred from the germline J gene. The length of the CDR3 is 13 residues. The V end was cut by 8 bases, the J end by 1 base, with 9 bases between. Germline V gene sequence: CDR1 LNHDA, CDR2 SQIVND (reference sequence). The full variable domain, its missing parts supplied by reference TRBV19 and TRBJ2-1, is DGGITQSPKYLFRKEGQNVTLSCEQNLNHDAMYWYRQDPGQGLRLIYYSQIVNDFQKGDIAEGYSVSREKKESFPLTVTSAQKNPTAFYLCASGGASYNEQFFGPGTRLTVL.

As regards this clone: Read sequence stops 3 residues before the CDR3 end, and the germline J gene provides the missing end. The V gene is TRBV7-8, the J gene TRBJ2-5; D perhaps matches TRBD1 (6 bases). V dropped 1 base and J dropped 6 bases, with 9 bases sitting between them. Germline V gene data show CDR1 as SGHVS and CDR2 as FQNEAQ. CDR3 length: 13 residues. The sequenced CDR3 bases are TGTGCCAGCAGCTTAGACAGGGAAAAGACC. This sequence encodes CASSLDREKT. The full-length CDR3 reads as CASSLDREKTQYF.

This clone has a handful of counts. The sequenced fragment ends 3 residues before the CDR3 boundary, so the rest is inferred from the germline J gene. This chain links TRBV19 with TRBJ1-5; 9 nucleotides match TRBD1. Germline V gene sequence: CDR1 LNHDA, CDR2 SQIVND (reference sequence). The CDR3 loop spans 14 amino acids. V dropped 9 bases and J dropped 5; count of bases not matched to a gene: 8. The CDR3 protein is CASLDRGNDQPQHF. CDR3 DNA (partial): TGTGCCAGCCTAGACAGGGGGAACGATCAGCCC.

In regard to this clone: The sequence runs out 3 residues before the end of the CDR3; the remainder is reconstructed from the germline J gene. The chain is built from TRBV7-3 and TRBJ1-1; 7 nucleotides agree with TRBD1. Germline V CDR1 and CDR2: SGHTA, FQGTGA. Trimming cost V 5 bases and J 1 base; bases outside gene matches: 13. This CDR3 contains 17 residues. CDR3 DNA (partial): TGTGCCAGCAGCCAACAGGGGTTGCTTGTTGAGAACACTGAA. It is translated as CASSQQGLLVENTE. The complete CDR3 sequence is CASSQQGLLVENTEAFF.

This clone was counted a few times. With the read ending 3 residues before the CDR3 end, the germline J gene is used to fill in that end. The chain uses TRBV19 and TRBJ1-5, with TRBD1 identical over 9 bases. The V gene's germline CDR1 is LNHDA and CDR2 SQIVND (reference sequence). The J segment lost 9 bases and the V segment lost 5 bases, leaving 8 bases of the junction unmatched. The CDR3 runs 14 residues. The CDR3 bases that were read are TGTGCCAGTAGTGCCGGGACAGGGACGGCGCCC. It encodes CASSAGTGTAP. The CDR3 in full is CASSAGTGTAPQHF.

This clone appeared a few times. The covered CDR3 bases are TGTGCCAGCTCACCACTGCTAGAAGCTTATGGC. This encodes CASSPLLEAYG. From start to end, the CDR3 is CASSPLLEAYGYTF. The chain is built from TRBV18 and TRBJ1-2, with D unclear. The read ends 3 residues shy of where the CDR3 ends; the end is completed using the germline J gene. This CDR3 contains 14 residues. Trimming removed 1 base at V and 5 bases at J, with 11 bases between. The germline V gene has CDR1 KGHSH and CDR2 LQKENI.

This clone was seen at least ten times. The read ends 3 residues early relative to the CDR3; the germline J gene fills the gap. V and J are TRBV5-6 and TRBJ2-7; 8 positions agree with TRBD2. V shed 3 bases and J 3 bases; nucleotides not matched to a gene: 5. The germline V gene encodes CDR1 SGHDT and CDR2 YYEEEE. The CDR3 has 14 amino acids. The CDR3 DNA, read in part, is TGTGCCAGCAGCTGGACGACTAGCGACTACGAG. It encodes CASSWTTSDYE. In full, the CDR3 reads CASSWTTSDYEQYF.

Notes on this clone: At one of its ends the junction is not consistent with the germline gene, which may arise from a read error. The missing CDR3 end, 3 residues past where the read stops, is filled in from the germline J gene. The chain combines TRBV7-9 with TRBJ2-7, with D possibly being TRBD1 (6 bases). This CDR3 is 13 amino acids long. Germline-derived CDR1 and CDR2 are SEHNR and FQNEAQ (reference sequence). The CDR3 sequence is CSSSLFGGHEQYF. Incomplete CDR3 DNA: TGTTCCAGCAGCTTATTTGGGGGCCACGAG.

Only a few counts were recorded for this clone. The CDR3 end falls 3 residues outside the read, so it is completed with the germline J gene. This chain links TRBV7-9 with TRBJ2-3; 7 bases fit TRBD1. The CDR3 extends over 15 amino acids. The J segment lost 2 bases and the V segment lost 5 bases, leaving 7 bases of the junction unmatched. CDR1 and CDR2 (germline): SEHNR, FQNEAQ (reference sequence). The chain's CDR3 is CASSPGQPHTDTQYF. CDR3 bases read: TGTGCCAGCAGCCCGGGACAGCCTCACACAGATACG.